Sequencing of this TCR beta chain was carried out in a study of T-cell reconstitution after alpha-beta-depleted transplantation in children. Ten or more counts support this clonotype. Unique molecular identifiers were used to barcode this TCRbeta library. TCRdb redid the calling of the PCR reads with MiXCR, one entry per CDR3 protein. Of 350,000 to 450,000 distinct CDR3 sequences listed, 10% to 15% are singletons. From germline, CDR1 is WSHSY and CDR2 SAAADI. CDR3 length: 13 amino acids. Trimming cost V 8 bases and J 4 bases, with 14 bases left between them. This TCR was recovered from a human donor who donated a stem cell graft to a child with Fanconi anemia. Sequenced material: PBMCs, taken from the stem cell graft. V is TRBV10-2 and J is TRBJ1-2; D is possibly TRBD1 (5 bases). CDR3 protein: CASWGGILYGYTF. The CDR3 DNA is TGCGCCAGCTGGGGGGGGATCCTCTATGGCTACACCTTC.